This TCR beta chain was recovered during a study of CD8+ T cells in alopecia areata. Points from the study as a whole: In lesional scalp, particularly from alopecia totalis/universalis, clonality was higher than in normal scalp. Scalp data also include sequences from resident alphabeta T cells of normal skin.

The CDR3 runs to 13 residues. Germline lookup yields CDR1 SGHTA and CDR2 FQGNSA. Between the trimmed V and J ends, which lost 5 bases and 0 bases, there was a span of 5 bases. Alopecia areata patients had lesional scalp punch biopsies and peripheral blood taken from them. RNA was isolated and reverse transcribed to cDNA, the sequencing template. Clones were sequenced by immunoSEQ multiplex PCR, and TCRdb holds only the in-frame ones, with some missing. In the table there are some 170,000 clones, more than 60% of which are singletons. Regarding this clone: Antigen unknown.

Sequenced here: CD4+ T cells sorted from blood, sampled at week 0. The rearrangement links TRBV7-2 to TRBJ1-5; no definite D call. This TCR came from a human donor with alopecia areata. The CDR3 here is CASSKDSNQPQHF. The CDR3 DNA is TGTGCCAGCAGCAAGGATAGCAATCAGCCCCAGCATTTT.